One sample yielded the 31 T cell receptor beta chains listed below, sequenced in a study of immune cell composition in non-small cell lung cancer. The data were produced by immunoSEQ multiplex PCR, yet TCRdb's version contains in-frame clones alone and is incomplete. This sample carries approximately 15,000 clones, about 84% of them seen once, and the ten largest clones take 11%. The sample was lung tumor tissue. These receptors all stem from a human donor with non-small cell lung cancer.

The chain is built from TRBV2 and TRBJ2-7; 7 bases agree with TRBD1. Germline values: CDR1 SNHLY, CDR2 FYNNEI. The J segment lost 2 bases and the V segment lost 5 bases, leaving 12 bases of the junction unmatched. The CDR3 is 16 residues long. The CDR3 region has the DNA TGTGCCAGCAGTCCCGTGAAAGGGGGCGAAACCTACGAGCAGTACTTC. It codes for CASSPVKGGETYEQYF.

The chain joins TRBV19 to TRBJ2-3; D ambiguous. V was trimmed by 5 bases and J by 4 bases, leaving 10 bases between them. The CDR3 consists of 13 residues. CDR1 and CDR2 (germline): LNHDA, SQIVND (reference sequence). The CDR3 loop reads CASSFGEADTQYF. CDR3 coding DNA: TGTGCCAGTAGTTTCGGAGAAGCAGATACGCAGTATTTT.

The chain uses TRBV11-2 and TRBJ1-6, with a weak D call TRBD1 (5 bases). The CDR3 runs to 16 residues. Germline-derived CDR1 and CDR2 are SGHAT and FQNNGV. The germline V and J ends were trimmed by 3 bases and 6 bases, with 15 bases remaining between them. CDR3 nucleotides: TGTGCCAGCAGCTTGTGGTCCGGGGCAGGTAATTCACCCCTCCACTTT. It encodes CASSLWSGAGNSPLHF.

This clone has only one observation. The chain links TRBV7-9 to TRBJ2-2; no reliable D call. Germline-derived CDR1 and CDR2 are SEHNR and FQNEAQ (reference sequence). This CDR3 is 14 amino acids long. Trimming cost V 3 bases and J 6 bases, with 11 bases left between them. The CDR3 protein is CASSFEVEPGELFF. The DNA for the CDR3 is TGTGCCAGCAGCTTTGAAGTGGAACCCGGGGAGCTGTTTTTT. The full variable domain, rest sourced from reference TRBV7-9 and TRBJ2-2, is DTGVSQNPRHKITKRGQNVTFRCDPISEHNRLYWYRQTLGQGPEFLTYFQNEAQLEKSRLLSDRFSAERPKGSFSTLEIQRTEQGDSAMYLCASSFEVEPGELFFGEGSRLTVL.

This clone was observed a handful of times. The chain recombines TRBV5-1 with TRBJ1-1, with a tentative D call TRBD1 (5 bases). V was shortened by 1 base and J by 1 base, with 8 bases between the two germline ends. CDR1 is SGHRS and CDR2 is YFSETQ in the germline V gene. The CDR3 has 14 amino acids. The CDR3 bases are TGCGCCAGCAGCTTGAATGGGGGGAACACTGAAGCTTTCTTT. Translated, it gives CASSLNGGNTEAFF.

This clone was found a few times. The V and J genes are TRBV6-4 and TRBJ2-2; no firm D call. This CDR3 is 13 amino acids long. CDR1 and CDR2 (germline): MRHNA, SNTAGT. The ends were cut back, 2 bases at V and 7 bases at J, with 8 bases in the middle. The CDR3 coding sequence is TGTGCCAGCAGTGACACGGCAGTCGGGGAGCTGTTTTTT. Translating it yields CASSDTAVGELFF.

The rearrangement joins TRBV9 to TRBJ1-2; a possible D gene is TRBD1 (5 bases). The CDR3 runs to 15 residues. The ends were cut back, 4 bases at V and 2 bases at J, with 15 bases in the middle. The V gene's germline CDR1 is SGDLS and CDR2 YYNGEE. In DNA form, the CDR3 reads TGTGCCAGCAGCCCGAGCCCGGGACGGAACTATGGCTACACCTTC. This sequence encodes CASSPSPGRNYGYTF.

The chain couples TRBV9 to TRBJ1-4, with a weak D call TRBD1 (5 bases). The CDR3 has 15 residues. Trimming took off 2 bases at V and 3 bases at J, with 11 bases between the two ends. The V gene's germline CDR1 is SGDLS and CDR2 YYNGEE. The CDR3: CASSVRGDPNEKLFF. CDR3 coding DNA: TGTGCCAGCAGCGTGCGGGGGGACCCTAATGAAAAACTGTTTTTT.

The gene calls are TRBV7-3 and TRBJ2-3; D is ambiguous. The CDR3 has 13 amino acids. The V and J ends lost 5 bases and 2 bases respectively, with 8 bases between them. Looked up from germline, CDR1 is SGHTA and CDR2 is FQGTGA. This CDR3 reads CASSPQYTDTQYF. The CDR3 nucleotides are TGTGCCAGCAGCCCCCAGTACACAGATACGCAGTATTTT.

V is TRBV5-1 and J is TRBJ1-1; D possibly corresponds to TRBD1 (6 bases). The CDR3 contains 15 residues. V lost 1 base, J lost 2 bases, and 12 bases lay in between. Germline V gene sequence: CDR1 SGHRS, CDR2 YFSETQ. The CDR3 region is CASSLTKGGNTEAFF. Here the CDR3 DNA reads TGCGCCAGCAGCTTGACCAAGGGGGGCAACACTGAAGCTTTCTTT. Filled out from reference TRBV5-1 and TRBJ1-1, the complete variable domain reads KAGVTQTPRYLIKTRGQQVTLSCSPISGHRSVSWYQQTPGQGLQFLFEYFSETQRNKGNFPGRFSGRQFSNSRSEMNVSTLELGDSALYLCASSLTKGGNTEAFFGQGTRLTVV.

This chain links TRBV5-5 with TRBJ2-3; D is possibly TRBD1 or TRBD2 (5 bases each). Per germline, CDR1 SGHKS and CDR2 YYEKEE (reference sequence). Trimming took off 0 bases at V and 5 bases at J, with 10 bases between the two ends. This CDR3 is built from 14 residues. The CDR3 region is CASSLGGQGDTQYF. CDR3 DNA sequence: TGTGCCAGCAGCTTGGGAGGGCAGGGAGATACGCAGTATTTT.

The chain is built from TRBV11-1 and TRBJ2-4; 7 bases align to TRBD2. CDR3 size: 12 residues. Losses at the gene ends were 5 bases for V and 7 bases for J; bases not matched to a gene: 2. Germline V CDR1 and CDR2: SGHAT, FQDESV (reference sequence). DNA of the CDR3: TGTGCCAGCAGCCGGGGGGTGAACATTCAGTACTTC. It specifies CASSRGVNIQYF.

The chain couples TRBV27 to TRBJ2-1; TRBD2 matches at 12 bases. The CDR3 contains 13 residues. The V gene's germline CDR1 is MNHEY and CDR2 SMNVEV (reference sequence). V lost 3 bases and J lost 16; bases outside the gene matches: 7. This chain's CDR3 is CASSFTSGGINFF. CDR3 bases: TGTGCCAGCAGTTTTACTAGCGGGGGGATAAACTTCTTC.

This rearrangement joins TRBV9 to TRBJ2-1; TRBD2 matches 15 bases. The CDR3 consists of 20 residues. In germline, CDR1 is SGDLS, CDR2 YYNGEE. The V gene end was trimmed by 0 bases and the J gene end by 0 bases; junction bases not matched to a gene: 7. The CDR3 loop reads CASSVGFGTSGRNSYNEQFF. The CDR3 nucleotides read TGTGCCAGCAGCGTAGGCTTTGGGACTAGCGGGAGGAACTCCTACAATGAGCAGTTCTTC.

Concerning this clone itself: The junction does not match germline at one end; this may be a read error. DNA for the CDR3: TGTGCTAGCAGCCCGCTCGGACTAGCGGGAGCGGATGAGCAGTTCTTC. Encoded protein: CASSPLGLAGADEQFF. The rearrangement uses TRBV7-7 and TRBJ2-1; 13 bases map to TRBD2. The CDR3 is 16 amino acids. The germline V gene encodes CDR1 SSHAT and CDR2 FNYEAQ (reference sequence).

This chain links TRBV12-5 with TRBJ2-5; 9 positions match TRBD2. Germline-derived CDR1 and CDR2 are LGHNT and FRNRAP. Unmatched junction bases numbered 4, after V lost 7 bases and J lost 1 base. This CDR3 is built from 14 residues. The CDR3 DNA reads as TGTGCTAGTGCTACGACTAGCGGCCAAGAGACCCAGTACTTC. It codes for CASATTSGQETQYF.

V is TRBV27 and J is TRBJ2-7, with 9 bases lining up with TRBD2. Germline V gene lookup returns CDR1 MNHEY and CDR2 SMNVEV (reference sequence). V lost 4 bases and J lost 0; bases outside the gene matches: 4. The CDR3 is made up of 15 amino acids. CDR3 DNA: TGTGCCAGCAGTTCCCCGACTAGCGGCTCCTACGAGCAGTACTTC. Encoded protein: CASSSPTSGSYEQYF.

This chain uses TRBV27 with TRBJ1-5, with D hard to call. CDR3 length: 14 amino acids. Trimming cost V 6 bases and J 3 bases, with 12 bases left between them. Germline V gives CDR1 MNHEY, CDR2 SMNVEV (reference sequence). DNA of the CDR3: TGTGCCAGCAGCCCCCGAGACAACAATCAGCCCCAGCATTTT. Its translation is CASSPRDNNQPQHF.

The CDR3 coding sequence is TGTGCCAGCAGCCGGGACAGGGGGACGGAGACCCAGTACTTC. Its translation: CASSRDRGTETQYF. This rearrangement joins TRBV27 to TRBJ2-5, with 11 bases aligning to TRBD1. The junction had 5 bases not matched to a gene; V was cut back by 6 bases and J by 5 bases. Germline V CDR1 and CDR2: MNHEY, SMNVEV (reference sequence). The CDR3 spans 14 residues.

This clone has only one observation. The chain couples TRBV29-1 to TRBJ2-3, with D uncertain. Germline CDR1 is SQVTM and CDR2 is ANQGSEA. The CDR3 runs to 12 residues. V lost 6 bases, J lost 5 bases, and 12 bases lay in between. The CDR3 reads CSVDQTEDTQYF. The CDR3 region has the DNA TGCAGCGTCGACCAAACTGAAGATACGCAGTATTTT.

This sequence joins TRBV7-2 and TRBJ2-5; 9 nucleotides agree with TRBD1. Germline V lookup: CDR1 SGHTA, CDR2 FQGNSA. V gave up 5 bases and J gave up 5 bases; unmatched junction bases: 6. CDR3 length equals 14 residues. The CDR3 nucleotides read TGTGCCAGCAGCCGGGGGACAGGGTCTGAGACCCAGTACTTC. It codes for CASSRGTGSETQYF.

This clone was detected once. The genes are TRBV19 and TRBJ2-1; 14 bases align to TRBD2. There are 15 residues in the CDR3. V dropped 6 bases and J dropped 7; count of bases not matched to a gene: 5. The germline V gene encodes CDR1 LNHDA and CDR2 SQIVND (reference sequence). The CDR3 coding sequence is TGTGCCAGTAGGGGGACTAGCGGGAGTACGAATGAGCAGTTCTTC. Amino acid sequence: CASRGTSGSTNEQFF.

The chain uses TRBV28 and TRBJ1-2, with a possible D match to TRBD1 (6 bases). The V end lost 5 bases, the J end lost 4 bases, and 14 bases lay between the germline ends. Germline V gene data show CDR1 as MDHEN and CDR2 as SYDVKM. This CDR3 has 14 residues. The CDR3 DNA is TGTGCCAGCAGTCCTACAGGGTTCCCCTATGGCTACACCTTC. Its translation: CASSPTGFPYGYTF.

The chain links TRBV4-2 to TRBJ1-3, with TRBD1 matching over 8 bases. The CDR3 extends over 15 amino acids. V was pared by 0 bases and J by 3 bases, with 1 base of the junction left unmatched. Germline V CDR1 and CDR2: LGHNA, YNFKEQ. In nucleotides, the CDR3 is TGTGCCAGCAGCCAAGACAGGGGGCTTGGAAACACCATATATTTT. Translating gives CASSQDRGLGNTIYF.

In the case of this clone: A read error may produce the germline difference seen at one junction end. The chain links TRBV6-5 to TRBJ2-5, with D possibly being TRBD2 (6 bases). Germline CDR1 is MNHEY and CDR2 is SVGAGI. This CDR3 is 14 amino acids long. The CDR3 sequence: CASSYSSSVEIQYF. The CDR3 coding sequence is TGTGCCAGCAGTTACAGCTCTAGCGTGGAGATCCAGTACTTC.

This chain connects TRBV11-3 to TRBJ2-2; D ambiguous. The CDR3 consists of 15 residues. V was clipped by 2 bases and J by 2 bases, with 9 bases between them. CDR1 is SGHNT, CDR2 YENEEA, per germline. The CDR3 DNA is TGTGCCAGCAGCTTAAGGGCAGGAAACACCGGGGAGCTGTTTTTT. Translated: CASSLRAGNTGELFF. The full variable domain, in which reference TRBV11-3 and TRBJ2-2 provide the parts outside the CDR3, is EAGVVQSPRYKIIEKKQPVAFWCNPISGHNTLYWYLQNLGQGPELLIRYENEEAVDDSQLPKDRFSAERLKGVDSTLKIQPAELGDSAVYLCASSLRAGNTGELFFGEGSRLTVL.

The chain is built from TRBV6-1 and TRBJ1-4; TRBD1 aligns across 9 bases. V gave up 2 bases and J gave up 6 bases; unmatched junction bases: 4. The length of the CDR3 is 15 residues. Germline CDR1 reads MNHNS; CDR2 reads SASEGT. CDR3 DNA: TGTGCCAGCAGTGAAATGGGGACAGGGTATGAAAAACTGTTTTTT. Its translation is CASSEMGTGYEKLFF.

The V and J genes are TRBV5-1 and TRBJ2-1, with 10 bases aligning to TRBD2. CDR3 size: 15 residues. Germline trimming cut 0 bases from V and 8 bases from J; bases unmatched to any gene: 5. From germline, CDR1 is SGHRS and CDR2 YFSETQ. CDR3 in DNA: TGCGCCAGCAGCTTGGTGTCTAGCGGGAGTGATGAGCAGTTCTTC. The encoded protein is CASSLVSSGSDEQFF. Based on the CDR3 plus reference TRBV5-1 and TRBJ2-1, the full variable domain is KAGVTQTPRYLIKTRGQQVTLSCSPISGHRSVSWYQQTPGQGLQFLFEYFSETQRNKGNFPGRFSGRQFSNSRSEMNVSTLELGDSALYLCASSLVSSGSDEQFFGPGTRLTVL.

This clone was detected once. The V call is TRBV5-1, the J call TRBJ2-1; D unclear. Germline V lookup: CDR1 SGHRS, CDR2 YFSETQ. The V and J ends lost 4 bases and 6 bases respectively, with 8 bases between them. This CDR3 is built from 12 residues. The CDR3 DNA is TGCGCCAGCAGCCAACTGGGCAATGAGCAGTTCTTC. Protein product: CASSQLGNEQFF.

CDR3 in DNA: TGTGCCAGCAGCTCCCATTCCGACTCCCCCTACGAGCAGTACTTC. Translation: CASSSHSDSPYEQYF. The chain couples TRBV11-3 to TRBJ2-7; D gene ambiguous. This CDR3 has 15 residues. Between the trimmed V and J ends, which lost 4 bases and 2 bases, there was a span of 15 bases. CDR1 is SGHNT and CDR2 is YENEEA in the germline V gene.

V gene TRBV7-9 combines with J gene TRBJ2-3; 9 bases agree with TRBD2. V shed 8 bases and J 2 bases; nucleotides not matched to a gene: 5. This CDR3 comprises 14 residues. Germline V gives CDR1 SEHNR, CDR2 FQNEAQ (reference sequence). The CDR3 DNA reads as TGTGCCAGCGGGGCTAGCGGGAACACAGATACGCAGTATTTT. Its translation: CASGASGNTDTQYF.